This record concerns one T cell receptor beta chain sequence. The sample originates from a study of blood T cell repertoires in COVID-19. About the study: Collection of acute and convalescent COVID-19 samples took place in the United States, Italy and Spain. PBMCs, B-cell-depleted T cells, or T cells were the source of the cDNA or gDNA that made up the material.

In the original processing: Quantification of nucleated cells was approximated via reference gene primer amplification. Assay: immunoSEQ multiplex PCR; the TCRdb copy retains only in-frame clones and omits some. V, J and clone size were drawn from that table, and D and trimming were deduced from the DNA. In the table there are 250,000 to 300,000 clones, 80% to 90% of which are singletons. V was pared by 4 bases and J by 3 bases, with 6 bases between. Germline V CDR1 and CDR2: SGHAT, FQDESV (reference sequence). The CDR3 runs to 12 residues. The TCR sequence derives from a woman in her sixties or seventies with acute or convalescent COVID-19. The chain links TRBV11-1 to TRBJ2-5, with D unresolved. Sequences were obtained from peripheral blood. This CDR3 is CASSWQEETQYF. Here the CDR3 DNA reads TGTGCCAGCAGCTGGCAGGAAGAGACCCAGTACTTC.